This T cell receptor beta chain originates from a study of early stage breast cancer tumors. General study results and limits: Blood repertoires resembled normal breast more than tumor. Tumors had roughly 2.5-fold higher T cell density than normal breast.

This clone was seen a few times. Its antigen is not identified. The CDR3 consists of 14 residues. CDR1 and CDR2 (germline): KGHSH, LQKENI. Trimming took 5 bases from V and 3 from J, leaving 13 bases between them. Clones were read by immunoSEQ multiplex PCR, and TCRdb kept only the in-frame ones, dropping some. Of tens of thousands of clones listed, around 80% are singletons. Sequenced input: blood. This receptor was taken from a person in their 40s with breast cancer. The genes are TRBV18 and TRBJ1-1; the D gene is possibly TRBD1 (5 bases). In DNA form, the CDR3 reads TGTGCCAGCTCAACCCGGGGCTATTACACTGAAGCTTTCTTT. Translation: CASSTRGYYTEAFF.